These T cell receptor beta chains were read from a single sample in a study of control samples from healthy donors and cancer patients. Measured with immunoSEQ multiplex PCR; TCRdb has only the in-frame clones, and not every one. The sample has around 200,000 clones, 85% to 95% seen once. The sample consisted of blood. These receptors were taken from a young man in good health. CDR3s include the opening cysteine and the closing phenylalanine or tryptophan. Each record gives: J gene, D gene, V gene, clone size, CDR3 protein, CDR3 DNA. D genes are given only for firm matches. Some rows have no size entry. The others give once, few or many, or a class for an expanded clone.

J: TRBJ2-3; D: NA; V: TRBV9; size: NA; CDR3: CASSFAGLSSTDTQYF; DNA: TGTGCCAGCAGCTTCGCTGGACTCTCTAGCACAGATACGCAGTATTTT
J: TRBJ1-2; D: NA; V: TRBV14; size: NA; CDR3: CASSQVRGTNYGYTF; DNA: TGTGCCAGCAGCCAAGTTCGGGGGACTAACTATGGCTACACCTTC
J: TRBJ2-3; D: NA; V: TRBV9; size: once; CDR3: CASSSLDTQYF; DNA: TGTGCCAGCAGCTCATTGGATACGCAGTATTTT
J: TRBJ1-4; D: NA; V: TRBV4-1; size: NA; CDR3: CASSQDPGNEKLFF; DNA: TGCGCCAGCAGCCAAGATCCCGGTAATGAAAAACTGTTTTTT
J: TRBJ1-2; D: NA; V: TRBV3-1/TRBV3-2; size: NA; CDR3: CASSQEGGVGYTF; DNA: TGTGCCAGCAGCCAAGAGGGGGGGGTTGGCTACACCTTC
J: TRBJ2-3; D: TRBD2; V: TRBV24-1; size: NA; CDR3: CATSDSGGTSGTTDTQYF; DNA: TGTGCCACCAGTGATTCCGGGGGGACTAGCGGAACCACAGATACGCAGTATTTT
J: TRBJ2-3; D: NA; V: TRBV5-8; size: NA; CDR3: CASSLTTVSTDTQYF; DNA: TGTGCCAGCAGCTTAACGACGGTGAGCACAGATACGCAGTATTTT
J: TRBJ2-1; D: TRBD1; V: TRBV29-1; size: NA; CDR3: CSGARGTYNEQFF; DNA: TGCAGCGGCGCCAGGGGGACCTACAATGAGCAGTTCTTC
J: TRBJ2-4; D: NA; V: TRBV27; size: once; CDR3: CASSSRTELAKNIQYF; DNA: TGTGCCAGCAGTTCCCGGACAGAACTAGCCAAAAACATTCAGTACTTC
J: TRBJ2-6; D: TRBD1; V: TRBV12-5; size: NA; CDR3: CASGRTGVAGANVLTF; DNA: TGTGCTAGTGGTCGGACAGGGGTTGCTGGGGCCAACGTCCTGACTTTC
J: TRBJ1-6; D: TRBD1; V: TRBV5-1; size: NA; CDR3: CASSLDRGGNSPLHF; DNA: TGCGCCAGCAGTTTAGACAGGGGTGGTAATTCACCCCTCCACTTT
J: TRBJ2-3; D: NA; V: TRBV5-5; size: NA; CDR3: CASRDTTWGPGDTQYF; DNA: TGTGCCAGCAGGGACACAACATGGGGGCCGGGAGATACGCAGTATTTT
J: TRBJ2-3; D: TRBD2; V: TRBV12-5; size: NA; CDR3: CASGPGGSGGLTDTQYF; DNA: TGTGCTAGTGGCCCAGGGGGGAGCGGGGGGCTCACAGATACGCAGTATTTT
J: TRBJ2-5; D: NA; V: TRBV5-4; size: NA; CDR3: CATSAGSQETQYF; DNA: TGTGCCACCAGCGCGGGGTCCCAAGAGACCCAGTACTTC
J: TRBJ2-1; D: NA; V: TRBV3-1/TRBV3-2; size: NA; CDR3: CASSARLGTYEQFF; DNA: TGTGCCAGCAGCGCGCGTCTCGGGACATATGAGCAGTTCTTC
J: TRBJ1-6; D: TRBD1; V: TRBV15; size: few; CDR3: CATSRASKQGAYNSPLHF; DNA: TGTGCCACCAGCAGAGCTTCTAAACAGGGGGCGTATAATTCACCCCTCCACTTT
J: TRBJ2-2; D: TRBD1; V: TRBV30; size: NA; CDR3: CAWTVTGGAGELFF; DNA: TGTGCCTGGACCGTGACAGGGGGGGCCGGGGAGCTGTTTTTT
J: TRBJ2-1; D: TRBD1; V: TRBV15; size: few; CDR3: CATSRAGTGIDNEQFF; DNA: TGTGCCACCAGCCGGGCGGGGACAGGGATAGACAATGAGCAGTTCTTC
J: TRBJ2-5; D: NA; V: TRBV9; size: NA; CDR3: CASSVVAGKQETQYF; DNA: TGTGCCAGCAGCGTAGTCGCAGGGAAGCAAGAGACCCAGTACTTC
J: TRBJ1-6; D: NA; V: TRBV24-1; size: NA; CDR3: CATSDLKGIDNSPLHF; DNA: TGTGCCACCAGTGATTTAAAGGGAATAGATAATTCACCCCTCCACTTT
J: TRBJ1-5; D: NA; V: TRBV7-8; size: NA; CDR3: CASSLGGLSNQPQHF; DNA: TGTGCCAGCAGCTTAGGCGGACTTAGCAATCAGCCCCAGCATTTT
J: TRBJ1-1; D: TRBD1; V: TRBV4-1; size: NA; CDR3: CASSQWTGTNTEAFF; DNA: TGCGCCAGCAGCCAATGGACAGGGACGAACACTGAAGCTTTCTTT
J: TRBJ1-3; D: TRBD1; V: TRBV28; size: once; CDR3: CASRLETGDSSGNTIYF; DNA: TGTGCCAGCAGGTTGGAAACAGGGGACTCCTCTGGAAACACCATATATTTT
J: TRBJ2-6; D: TRBD1; V: TRBV18; size: NA; CDR3: CASSPLNIGQVISGANVLTF; DNA: TGTGCCAGCTCACCACTGAATATAGGACAGGTGATCTCTGGGGCCAACGTCCTGACTTTC
J: TRBJ1-5; D: NA; V: TRBV2; size: NA; CDR3: CASSPLRGGSNQPQHF; DNA: TGTGCCAGCAGTCCCTTGAGGGGAGGGAGCAATCAGCCCCAGCATTTT
J: TRBJ1-4; D: TRBD1; V: TRBV7-2; size: NA; CDR3: CASSFDRGREKLFF; DNA: TGTGCCAGCAGCTTTGACAGGGGGCGCGAAAAACTGTTTTTT
J: TRBJ1-4; D: NA; V: TRBV6-1; size: NA; CDR3: CASSEVLGWDEKLFF; DNA: TGTGCCAGCAGTGAAGTGTTGGGATGGGATGAAAAACTGTTTTTT
J: TRBJ2-6; D: TRBD2; V: TRBV5-1; size: NA; CDR3: CASGGASGPGANVLTF; DNA: TGCGCCAGCGGAGGGGCTAGCGGTCCTGGGGCCAACGTCCTGACTTTC
J: TRBJ2-5; D: TRBD2; V: TRBV6-1; size: once; CDR3: CASSDVGLAGRETQYF; DNA: TGTGCCAGCAGTGACGTCGGACTAGCGGGGAGGGAGACCCAGTACTTC
J: TRBJ2-5; D: NA; V: TRBV25-1; size: NA; CDR3: CASSEFLTGRQETQYF; DNA: TGTGCCAGCAGTGAATTTTTGACAGGTAGACAAGAGACCCAGTACTTC
J: TRBJ2-2; D: TRBD2; V: TRBV5-5; size: NA; CDR3: CASSSLAGAQGELFF; DNA: TGTGCCAGCAGCTCCCTAGCGGGGGCCCAGGGGGAGCTGTTTTTT
J: TRBJ2-3; D: TRBD2; V: TRBV4-2; size: NA; CDR3: CASSQLAGGYTDTQYF; DNA: TGTGCCAGCAGCCAGTTAGCGGGGGGATACACAGATACGCAGTATTTT
J: TRBJ1-3; D: NA; V: TRBV18; size: NA; CDR3: CASSQTSGNTIYF; DNA: TGTGCCAGCTCACAGACTTCTGGAAACACCATATATTTT
J: TRBJ2-5; D: TRBD1; V: TRBV29-1; size: NA; CDR3: CSAPGQGQETQYF; DNA: TGCAGCGCTCCTGGACAGGGTCAAGAGACCCAGTACTTC
J: TRBJ1-2; D: NA; V: TRBV18; size: NA; CDR3: CASSPVNLEANYGYTF; DNA: TGTGCCAGCTCACCCGTTAACCTGGAAGCTAACTATGGCTACACCTTC
J: TRBJ1-1; D: TRBD1; V: TRBV5-1; size: few; CDR3: CASSVTGIYTEAFF; DNA: TGCGCCAGCAGCGTGACAGGGATATACACTGAAGCTTTCTTT
J: TRBJ2-7; D: NA; V: TRBV7-8; size: NA; CDR3: CASSRTLTNYEQYF; DNA: TGTGCCAGCAGTCGTACGTTAACCAACTACGAGCAGTACTTC
J: TRBJ2-3; D: TRBD2; V: TRBV5-1; size: NA; CDR3: CASSLTGTSGADTQYF; DNA: TGCGCCAGCAGCTTGACAGGGACTAGCGGGGCAGATACGCAGTATTTT
J: TRBJ1-1; D: NA; V: TRBV19; size: NA; CDR3: CASRKFGQTNTEAFF; DNA: TGTGCCAGTAGGAAATTCGGACAGACAAACACTGAAGCTTTCTTT
J: TRBJ2-5; D: NA; V: TRBV25-1; size: NA; CDR3: CASSRGTQETQYF; DNA: TGTGCCAGCAGTAGGGGCACCCAAGAGACCCAGTACTTC
J: TRBJ2-7; D: TRBD2; V: TRBV11-2; size: NA; CDR3: CASSLASYSTSGDYEQYF; DNA: TGTGCCAGCAGCTTAGCCTCCTACTCGACTAGCGGGGACTACGAGCAGTACTTC
J: TRBJ2-7; D: TRBD1; V: TRBV30; size: NA; CDR3: CAWGLYGTEAYEQYF; DNA: TGTGCCTGGGGTTTATACGGGACAGAAGCCTACGAGCAGTACTTC
J: TRBJ1-1; D: TRBD1; V: TRBV14; size: NA; CDR3: CASSPVTGGFGTEAFF; DNA: TGTGCCAGCAGCCCCGTGACAGGGGGCTTTGGTACTGAAGCTTTCTTT
J: TRBJ1-2; D: NA; V: TRBV4-1; size: NA; CDR3: CASIENGGAGTPSTF; DNA: TGCGCCAGTATTGAAAATGGGGGAGCCGGAACCCCTTCCACCTTC
J: TRBJ2-7; D: NA; V: TRBV27; size: NA; CDR3: CASSLGPGYEQYF; DNA: TGTGCCAGCAGTTTAGGCCCAGGCTACGAGCAGTACTTC
J: TRBJ2-2; D: NA; V: TRBV6-5; size: NA; CDR3: CASSLRRANTGELFF; DNA: TGTGCCAGCAGTTTAAGACGAGCGAACACCGGGGAGCTGTTTTTT
J: TRBJ1-5; D: TRBD1; V: TRBV25-1; size: NA; CDR3: CASRGTGRGTQPQHF; DNA: TGTGCCAGCAGGGGGACAGGACGTGGAACTCAGCCCCAGCATTTT
J: TRBJ1-5; D: NA; V: TRBV7-2; size: NA; CDR3: CASSLDGRGYQPQHF; DNA: TGTGCCAGCAGCTTAGATGGCCGAGGCTATCAGCCCCAGCATTTT
J: TRBJ2-2; D: NA; V: TRBV28; size: NA; CDR3: CASINRGANTGELFF; DNA: TGTGCCAGCATCAACCGAGGGGCAAACACCGGGGAGCTGTTTTTT
J: TRBJ1-4; D: TRBD1; V: TRBV7-8; size: few; CDR3: CASSSGQSLARLFF; DNA: TGTGCCAGCAGCTCGGGACAGTCACTTGCAAGGCTGTTTTTT
J: TRBJ1-2; D: TRBD1; V: TRBV4-2; size: NA; CDR3: CASSQDVRGLGTNYGYTF; DNA: TGTGCCAGCAGCCAAGATGTCAGGGGGCTCGGCACTAACTATGGCTACACCTTC
J: TRBJ2-6; D: TRBD1; V: TRBV5-1; size: NA; CDR3: CASVTGAAGANVLTF; DNA: TGCGCCAGCGTCACAGGGGCGGCTGGGGCCAACGTCCTGACTTTC
J: TRBJ2-3; D: NA; V: TRBV21-1; size: NA; CDR3: CASSKEGTGGRDTQYF; DNA: TGTGCCAGCAGCAAAGAAGGGACAGGGGGCAGAGATACGCAGTATTTT
J: TRBJ1-2; D: NA; V: TRBV10-3; size: NA; CDR3: CAISEALNSNYGYTF; DNA: TGTGCCATCAGTGAGGCGTTAAACTCTAACTATGGCTACACCTTC